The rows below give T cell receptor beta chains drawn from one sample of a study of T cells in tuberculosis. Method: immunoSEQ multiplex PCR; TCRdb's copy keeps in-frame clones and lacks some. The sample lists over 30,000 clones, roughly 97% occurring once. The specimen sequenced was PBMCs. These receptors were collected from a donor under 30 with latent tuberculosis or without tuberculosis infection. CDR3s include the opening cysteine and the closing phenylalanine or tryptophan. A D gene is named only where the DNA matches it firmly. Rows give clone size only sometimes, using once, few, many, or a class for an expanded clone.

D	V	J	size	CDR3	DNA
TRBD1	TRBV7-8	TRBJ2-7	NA	CASSLAWTGSYEQYF	TGTGCCAGCAGCTTAGCGTGGACAGGCAGCTACGAGCAGTACTTC
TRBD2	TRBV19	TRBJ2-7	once	CASSIDGGRPHYEQYF	TGTGCCAGTAGTATTGATGGCGGGAGGCCACACTACGAGCAGTACTTC
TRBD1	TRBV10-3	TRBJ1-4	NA	CAIIWDRGREKLFF	TGTGCCATCATTTGGGACAGGGGACGCGAAAAACTGTTTTTT
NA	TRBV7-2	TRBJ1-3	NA	CASSSYSGNTIYF	TGTGCCAGCAGCTCGTACTCTGGAAACACCATATATTTT
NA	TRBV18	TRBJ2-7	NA	CASSPPGLGTYEQYF	TGTGCCAGCTCACCACCGGGGCTGGGAACCTACGAGCAGTACTTC
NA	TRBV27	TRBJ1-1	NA	CASSFKGVGEAFF	TGTGCCAGCAGTTTTAAGGGAGTCGGTGAAGCTTTCTTT
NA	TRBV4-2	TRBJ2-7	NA	CASSQAGGGAFEQYF	TGTGCCAGCAGCCAAGCGGGTGGGGGGGCCTTTGAGCAGTACTTC
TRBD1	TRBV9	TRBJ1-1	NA	CASSVGTGTEAFF	TGTGCCAGCAGCGTAGGGACAGGCACTGAAGCTTTCTTT
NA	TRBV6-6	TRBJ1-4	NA	CASSYSLRVGEKLFF	TGTGCCAGCAGTTACTCGTTGCGGGTCGGTGAAAAACTGTTTTTT
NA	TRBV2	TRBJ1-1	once	CATYPTGYTEAFF	TGTGCCACCTACCCGACAGGTTACACTGAAGCTTTCTTT
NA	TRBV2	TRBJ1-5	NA	CASSEGRADVQPQHF	TGTGCCAGCAGTGAGGGCAGGGCCGACGTTCAGCCCCAGCATTTT
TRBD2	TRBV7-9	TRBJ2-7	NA	CASRLAGGYEQYF	TGTGCCAGCAGACTAGCGGGAGGGTACGAGCAGTACTTC
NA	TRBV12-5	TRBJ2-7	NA	CASGLVRSLRGYEQYF	TGTGCTAGTGGTTTGGTAAGGTCATTGAGAGGGTACGAGCAGTACTTC
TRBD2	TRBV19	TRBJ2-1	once	CASSMNWGLAYNEQFF	TGTGCCAGTAGTATGAATTGGGGACTAGCGTACAATGAGCAGTTCTTC
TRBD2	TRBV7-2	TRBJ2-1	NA	CASSLVGTSGGNNNNEQFF	TGTGCCAGCAGCTTAGTCGGGACTAGCGGGGGGAATAACAACAATGAGCAGTTCTTC
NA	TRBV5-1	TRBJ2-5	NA	CASSFNGPGDETQYF	TGCGCCAGCAGCTTCAACGGTCCGGGAGACGAGACCCAGTACTTC
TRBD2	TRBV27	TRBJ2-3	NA	CASSPRLLAGGTDTQYF	TGTGCCAGCAGTCCCCGCTTACTAGCGGGGGGCACAGATACGCAGTATTTT